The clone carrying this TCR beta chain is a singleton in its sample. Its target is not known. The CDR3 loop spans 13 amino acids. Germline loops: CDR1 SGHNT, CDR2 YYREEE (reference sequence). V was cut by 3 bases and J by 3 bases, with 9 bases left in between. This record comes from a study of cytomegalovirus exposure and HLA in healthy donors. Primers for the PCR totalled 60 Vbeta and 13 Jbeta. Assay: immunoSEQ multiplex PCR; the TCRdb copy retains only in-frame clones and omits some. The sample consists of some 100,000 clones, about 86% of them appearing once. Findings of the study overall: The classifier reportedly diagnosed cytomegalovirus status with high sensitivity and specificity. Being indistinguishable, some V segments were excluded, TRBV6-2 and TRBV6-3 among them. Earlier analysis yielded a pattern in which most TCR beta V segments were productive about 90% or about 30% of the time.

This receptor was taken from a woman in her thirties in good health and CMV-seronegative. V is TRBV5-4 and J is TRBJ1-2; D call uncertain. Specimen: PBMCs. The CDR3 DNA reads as TGTGCCAGCAGCTCTGTGAGGGACTATGGCTACACCTTC. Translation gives CASSSVRDYGYTF.